These T cell receptor beta chains were read from a single sample in a study of PD-1 blockade in classical Hodgkin lymphoma. This table comes from immunoSEQ multiplex PCR, and its TCRdb copy is limited to in-frame clones, with some not included. This sample has tens of thousands of clones, with 55% to 75% found just once. The material was peripheral blood mononuclear cells (PBMCs), obtained at baseline. The receptors originated from a human donor with classical Hodgkin lymphoma. Each CDR3 is given with its conserved first and last residue. The D gene is left open where the match is weak. Size is stated for part of the rows, as once, few or many counts, or as a class when the clone is expanded.

j_gene: TRBJ2-7; d_gene: NA; v_gene: TRBV6-6; abundance: once; CDR3nt: TGTGCCAGCCGGGACACAATACCGAGCTCCTACGAGCAGTACTTC; CDR3aa: CASRDTIPSSYEQYF
j_gene: TRBJ2-5; d_gene: NA; v_gene: TRBV7-9; abundance: NA; CDR3nt: TGTGCCAGCAGCTTCGGAGGGGCAGAGACCCAGTACTTC; CDR3aa: CASSFGGAETQYF
j_gene: TRBJ1-1; d_gene: NA; v_gene: TRBV5-1; abundance: NA; CDR3nt: TGCGCCAGCAGCTTAAACACTGAAGCTTTCTTT; CDR3aa: CASSLNTEAFF
j_gene: TRBJ2-5; d_gene: NA; v_gene: TRBV2; abundance: NA; CDR3nt: TGTGCCAGCAGTGTGGAAGCCGGGGGAGAGACCCAGTACTTC; CDR3aa: CASSVEAGGETQYF
j_gene: TRBJ2-1; d_gene: NA; v_gene: TRBV6-5; abundance: NA; CDR3nt: TGTGCCAGCAGTTACTCGGACCGAGGGGAGCAGTTCTTC; CDR3aa: CASSYSDRGEQFF
j_gene: TRBJ1-2; d_gene: NA; v_gene: TRBV15; abundance: NA; CDR3nt: TGTGCCACCAGCCCCCACAGTGCTAACTATGGCTACACCTTC; CDR3aa: CATSPHSANYGYTF
j_gene: TRBJ2-7; d_gene: NA; v_gene: TRBV9; abundance: few; CDR3nt: TGTGCCAGCAGCGTAGGTACGGCGGACTACGAGCAGTACTTC; CDR3aa: CASSVGTADYEQYF
j_gene: TRBJ1-1; d_gene: NA; v_gene: TRBV27; abundance: once; CDR3nt: TGTGCCAGCAGTAGAGGCTCCACTGAAGCTTTCTTT; CDR3aa: CASSRGSTEAFF
j_gene: TRBJ1-5; d_gene: NA; v_gene: TRBV15; abundance: few; CDR3nt: TGTGCCACCAGCAGAGGGGTTGGCCAGCCCCAGCATTTT; CDR3aa: CATSRGVGQPQHF
j_gene: TRBJ2-2; d_gene: TRBD1; v_gene: TRBV5-1; abundance: NA; CDR3nt: TGCGCCAGCACCCCTGGGACAGGGTACACCGGGGAGCTGTTTTTT; CDR3aa: CASTPGTGYTGELFF
j_gene: TRBJ1-2; d_gene: NA; v_gene: TRBV6-1; abundance: few; CDR3nt: TGTGCCAGCAGTGATACAGACTTCTATGGCTACACCTTC; CDR3aa: CASSDTDFYGYTF
j_gene: TRBJ1-1; d_gene: TRBD1; v_gene: TRBV4-3; abundance: few; CDR3nt: TGCGCCAGCAGCCAAGACTGGGACAGGGTTGAAGCTTTCTTT; CDR3aa: CASSQDWDRVEAFF
j_gene: TRBJ2-7; d_gene: TRBD2; v_gene: TRBV9; abundance: NA; CDR3nt: TGTGCCAGCAGCCGTAGCGGGAGGGCGGGAGAGCAGTACTTC; CDR3aa: CASSRSGRAGEQYF
j_gene: TRBJ2-5; d_gene: TRBD2; v_gene: TRBV7-2; abundance: NA; CDR3nt: TGTGCCAGCAGCTTACAATTAGGCCTAGCGGGGCCTCAAGAGACCCAGTACTTC; CDR3aa: CASSLQLGLAGPQETQYF
j_gene: TRBJ1-1; d_gene: NA; v_gene: TRBV30; abundance: NA; CDR3nt: TGTGCCTGGAGTCGAAACCGGGACACTGAAGCTTTCTTT; CDR3aa: CAWSRNRDTEAFF
j_gene: TRBJ1-1; d_gene: NA; v_gene: TRBV11-2; abundance: NA; CDR3nt: TGTGCCAGCAGCTTAGTGTTGGGGGAGGGCACTGAAGCTTTCTTT; CDR3aa: CASSLVLGEGTEAFF
j_gene: TRBJ1-3; d_gene: NA; v_gene: TRBV18; abundance: NA; CDR3nt: TGTGCCAGCTCACCACCGGGGGGCTACGGAAATTTT; CDR3aa: CASSPPGGYGNF
j_gene: TRBJ2-7; d_gene: NA; v_gene: TRBV4-3; abundance: NA; CDR3nt: TGCGCCAGCAGCCCTTATATGGCTTACGAGCAGTACTTC; CDR3aa: CASSPYMAYEQYF
j_gene: TRBJ2-7; d_gene: TRBD2; v_gene: TRBV4-3; abundance: NA; CDR3nt: TGCGCCAGCAGCCGGGCGGGAGGCTACGAGCAGTACTTC; CDR3aa: CASSRAGGYEQYF
j_gene: TRBJ2-1; d_gene: TRBD2; v_gene: TRBV19; abundance: NA; CDR3nt: TGTGCCAGTAGTAGGACTAGTCAGCATGAGCAGTTCTTC; CDR3aa: CASSRTSQHEQFF
j_gene: TRBJ1-4; d_gene: NA; v_gene: TRBV14; abundance: NA; CDR3nt: TGTGCCAGCAGCCAAGAGAAGGGCGAGGTGTATTGGGGAACTAATGAAAAACTGTTTTTT; CDR3aa: CASSQEKGEVYWGTNEKLFF
j_gene: TRBJ2-5; d_gene: NA; v_gene: TRBV30; abundance: few; CDR3nt: TGTGCCTGGAGTCTCATGGCGGGGGAGACCCAGTACTTC; CDR3aa: CAWSLMAGETQYF
j_gene: TRBJ2-2; d_gene: NA; v_gene: TRBV19; abundance: NA; CDR3nt: TGTGCCAGTAGTATAGGGCAGGAGAACACCGGGGAGCTGTTTTTT; CDR3aa: CASSIGQENTGELFF
j_gene: TRBJ1-2; d_gene: TRBD1; v_gene: TRBV4-3; abundance: NA; CDR3nt: TGCGCCAGCAGCCAAGGACAGGGAATGGGCTATGGCTACACCTTC; CDR3aa: CASSQGQGMGYGYTF
j_gene: TRBJ2-6; d_gene: NA; v_gene: TRBV19; abundance: NA; CDR3nt: TGTGCCAGTAGTCGATCGCGGGACAGTCGAAACTCTGGGGCCAACGTCCTGACTTTC; CDR3aa: CASSRSRDSRNSGANVLTF
j_gene: TRBJ1-1; d_gene: TRBD1; v_gene: TRBV11-1; abundance: medium-sized; CDR3nt: TGTGCCAGCAGGCTCGTAAGCGCGACAGGGGAGGAAGCTTTCTTT; CDR3aa: CASRLVSATGEEAFF
j_gene: TRBJ2-1; d_gene: TRBD2; v_gene: TRBV6-6; abundance: NA; CDR3nt: TGTGCCAGCAGTTACTCTCAAGCGGGGGGGCCACATGAGCAGTTCTTC; CDR3aa: CASSYSQAGGPHEQFF
j_gene: TRBJ1-5; d_gene: NA; v_gene: TRBV27; abundance: NA; CDR3nt: TGTGCCAGCAGTCGGGGGGGGAAACCCCAGCATTTT; CDR3aa: CASSRGGKPQHF
j_gene: TRBJ1-5; d_gene: TRBD1; v_gene: TRBV6-1; abundance: few; CDR3nt: TGTGCCAGCATTACAGGGGACCAGCCCCAGCATTTT; CDR3aa: CASITGDQPQHF
j_gene: TRBJ2-7; d_gene: NA; v_gene: TRBV6-5; abundance: NA; CDR3nt: TGTGCCAGCAGCCCCGGGTCCGAGGGCGAGCAGTACTTC; CDR3aa: CASSPGSEGEQYF
j_gene: TRBJ2-3; d_gene: NA; v_gene: TRBV9; abundance: once; CDR3nt: TGTGCCAGCAGCGTAGTGAGTACAGGGGATACGCAGTATTTT; CDR3aa: CASSVVSTGDTQYF
j_gene: TRBJ2-5; d_gene: NA; v_gene: TRBV6-4; abundance: few; CDR3nt: TGTGCCAGCAGCGCCGGGGGAGGGGGGGCCCAAGAGACCCAGTACTTC; CDR3aa: CASSAGGGGAQETQYF
j_gene: TRBJ2-1; d_gene: NA; v_gene: TRBV5-6; abundance: NA; CDR3nt: TGTGCCAGCAGCTTGGTAAATTACAATGAGCAGTTCTTC; CDR3aa: CASSLVNYNEQFF
j_gene: TRBJ2-2; d_gene: TRBD2; v_gene: TRBV9; abundance: NA; CDR3nt: TGTGCCAGCACCTTGGGACTAGCGGTTACCGGGGAGCTGTTTTTT; CDR3aa: CASTLGLAVTGELFF
j_gene: TRBJ2-5; d_gene: TRBD2; v_gene: TRBV28; abundance: NA; CDR3nt: TGTGCCAGCAGTTTAGGTCAAGGCGGGAGGGCCCAGTACTTC; CDR3aa: CASSLGQGGRAQYF
j_gene: TRBJ2-1; d_gene: TRBD1; v_gene: TRBV9; abundance: NA; CDR3nt: TGTGCCAGCAGCTACTCCGGGACAGACAATGAGCAGTTCTTC; CDR3aa: CASSYSGTDNEQFF
j_gene: TRBJ2-7; d_gene: NA; v_gene: TRBV13; abundance: NA; CDR3nt: TGTGCCAGCAGCTTAAATATGGGGGAGCAGTACTTC; CDR3aa: CASSLNMGEQYF
j_gene: TRBJ1-4; d_gene: NA; v_gene: TRBV6-4; abundance: once; CDR3nt: TGTGCCAGCAGTGACTCGAAAAGCACCTTGAATGAAAAACTGTTTTTT; CDR3aa: CASSDSKSTLNEKLFF
j_gene: TRBJ1-3; d_gene: TRBD1; v_gene: TRBV7-9; abundance: NA; CDR3nt: TGTGCCAGCAGCCCGGGACAGGGGAGCTCTGGAAACACCATATATTTT; CDR3aa: CASSPGQGSSGNTIYF
j_gene: TRBJ1-1; d_gene: NA; v_gene: TRBV6-6; abundance: NA; CDR3nt: TGTGCCAGCAGTTACTCGAACCTTAGGGAGGCTTTCTTT; CDR3aa: CASSYSNLREAFF